This entry lists 27 T cell receptor beta chains sequenced from one sample in a study of T cells in Graves' hyperthyroidism and ophthalmopathy. The TCR beta CDR3 regions underwent amplification using RNA transcripts as the source. A set of HTBI primers served as the primers for a first-round RT-PCR of the TCR CDR3. TCRdb itself ran the multiplex PCR reads through MiXCR, one entry per CDR3 protein. The sample holds under 500,000 distinct CDR3 sequences, over 13% seen once. The material sequenced was blood. These receptors were collected from a man between 45 and 60 years old with Graves' ophthalmopathy.

This clonotype came up many times. This chain joins TRBV29-1 and TRBJ1-2, with a tentative D call TRBD1 (5 bases). Trimming removed 1 base at V and 8 bases at J, with 11 bases between. This CDR3 region has 12 residues. CDR1 SQVTM and CDR2 ANQGSEA come from the germline V gene. CDR3 bases: TGCAGCGTTGAAGTGCAGGGTCACGGCTACACCTTC. The encoded protein is CSVEVQGHGYTF. Full variable domain (remainder filled in from reference TRBV29-1 and TRBJ1-2): SAVISQKPSRDICQRGTSLTIQCQVDSQVTMMFWYRQQPGQSLTLIATANQGSEATYESGFVIDKFPISRPNLTFSTLTVSNMSPEDSSIYLCSVEVQGHGYTFGSGTRLTVV.

In its sample, this clonotype was seen many times. The chain combines TRBV5-1 with TRBJ2-1, with 11 bases lining up with TRBD2. The CDR3 loop spans 16 amino acids. Germline CDR1 reads SGHRS; CDR2 reads YFSETQ. With V trimmed by 3 bases and J by 4 bases, 6 bases remained unmatched. This CDR3 reads CASSSNSGRAYNEQFF. The CDR3 DNA reads TGCGCCAGCAGCTCAAATAGCGGGAGGGCTTACAATGAGCAGTTCTTC.

In this sample, this clonotype turned up many times. The J gene is TRBJ1-2, the V gene TRBV30; D remains unclear. CDR3 length equals 13 residues. Trimming left V 0 bases short and J 4 bases short, with 9 bases between. Germline V gene data show CDR1 as GTSNPN and CDR2 as SVGIG (reference sequence). CDR3 sequence (DNA): TGTGCCTGGAGTGTACCGGGGATCTATGGCTACACCTTC. Translation gives CAWSVPGIYGYTF.

This clonotype was seen at least ten times. The chain is built from TRBV30 and TRBJ1-1; no reliable D call. V was pared by 0 bases and J by 0 bases, with 11 bases between. The CDR3 has 15 amino acids. Per germline, CDR1 GTSNPN and CDR2 SVGIG (reference sequence). This chain's CDR3 is CAWSVPGRMNTEAFF. The DNA of the CDR3 is TGTGCCTGGAGTGTACCCGGCCGCATGAACACTGAAGCTTTCTTT.

This clonotype was seen more than once but under ten times. The V call is TRBV7-2, the J call TRBJ1-3; the match to TRBD1 covers 7 bases. CDR1 is SGHTA, CDR2 FQGNSA, per germline. The CDR3 totals 16 residues. V lost 2 bases to trimming and J lost 3 bases; unmatched junction nucleotides: 7. The CDR3 coding sequence is TGTGCCAGCAGCTTAACGGTGACAGGGAGTGGAAACACCATATATTTT. Translated: CASSLTVTGSGNTIYF.

This clonotype came up a few times. The CDR3 loop is CSVEDYARDRDGYTF. The CDR3 DNA reads as TGCAGCGTTGAAGATTATGCCCGGGACAGGGACGGCTACACCTTC. The chain couples TRBV29-1 to TRBJ1-2, with 9 bases fitting TRBD1. The CDR3 length is 15 residues. The V and J ends lost 0 bases and 8 bases, in that order; junction bases with no gene match: 10. Germline CDR1 and CDR2: SQVTM and ANQGSEA.

In its sample, this clonotype was seen many times. The chain carries TRBV19 and TRBJ2-7; 7 bases match TRBD1. Germline lookup yields CDR1 LNHDA and CDR2 SQIVND (reference sequence). The V segment lost 7 bases and the J segment 0 bases; nucleotides outside the gene matches: 6. The CDR3 sequence is 14 residues long. This chain's CDR3 is CASTSGTDSYEQYF. CDR3 nucleotides: TGTGCCAGTACCTCCGGGACAGACTCCTACGAGCAGTACTTC.

This clonotype has ten or more counts. The rearrangement joins TRBV18 to TRBJ1-1, with D unclear. CDR3 length: 12 amino acids. In germline, CDR1 is KGHSH, CDR2 LQKENI. Trimming shortened V by 3 bases and J by 10 bases, and 12 bases separated the two germline ends. The CDR3: CASSPKGRLAFF. In DNA, the CDR3 is TGTGCCAGCTCACCGAAAGGGCGTTTAGCTTTCTTT.

In this sample, this clonotype turned up a few times. CDR3 in DNA: TGTGCCAGCAGCGAAACGCGGACTGGTACCTACGAGCAGTACTTC. Protein product: CASSETRTGTYEQYF. V is TRBV6-1 and J is TRBJ2-7; D is perhaps TRBD2 (5 bases). The CDR3 is 15 residues long. V shed 6 bases and J shed 2 bases, with 17 bases lying between them. Per germline, CDR1 MNHNS and CDR2 SASEGT.

The table lists this clonotype with a few counts. The CDR3, as DNA: TGTGCCAGTAGAGGAAGGGAGGGACTTTCGGATACGCAGTATTTT. Encoded protein: CASRGREGLSDTQYF. This sequence joins TRBV19 and TRBJ2-3, with TRBD2 matching over 7 bases. The CDR3 runs to 15 residues. V was pared by 6 bases and J by 6 bases, with 12 bases of the junction left unmatched. Germline values: CDR1 LNHDA, CDR2 SQIVND (reference sequence).

The genes are TRBV7-2 and TRBJ1-5; D is unresolved. V was cut by 2 bases and J by 6 bases, with 8 bases left in between. From germline, CDR1 is SGHTA and CDR2 FQGNSA. The CDR3 covers 13 residues. CDR3 protein: CASSLSGTQPQHF. CDR3 in DNA: TGTGCCAGCAGCTTATCGGGTACTCAGCCCCAGCATTTT.

This clonotype was seen ten or more times. The chain is built from TRBV27 and TRBJ1-1; D ambiguous. This CDR3 spans 15 amino acids. The germline V gene has CDR1 MNHEY and CDR2 SMNVEV (reference sequence). Trimming stripped 0 bases from V and 0 bases from J, with 8 bases between. The CDR3 is CASSLSAGMNTEAFF. Written as DNA, the CDR3 is TGTGCCAGCAGTTTATCGGCAGGAATGAACACTGAAGCTTTCTTT.

The chain has TRBV4-1 and TRBJ2-7; D call uncertain. V lost 2 bases, J lost 1 base, and 9 bases lay in between. The germline CDR1 and CDR2 sequences are MGHRA and YSYEKL. This CDR3 is built from 14 residues. The CDR3 DNA reads TGCGCCAGCAGCCAAATGACGGAATCCTACGAGCAGTACTTC. This encodes CASSQMTESYEQYF.

There are many counts of this clonotype. The rearrangement uses TRBV2 and TRBJ2-3, with TRBD1 matching over 8 bases. CDR3 length equals 15 residues. V trimming: 3 bases; J trimming: 2 bases; junction bases outside the gene matches: 4. The germline V gene has CDR1 SNHLY and CDR2 FYNNEI. CDR3 amino acids: CASSDRTGHTDTQYF. The DNA of the CDR3 is TGTGCCAGCAGTGACCGGACAGGGCACACAGATACGCAGTATTTT.

This clonotype came up a few times. The chain has TRBV5-1 and TRBJ1-5, with a weak D call TRBD1 (6 bases). The V end was cut by 5 bases, the J end by 4 bases, with 16 bases between. Germline V gene sequence: CDR1 SGHRS, CDR2 YFSETQ. The CDR3 has 15 residues. The CDR3 bases are TGCGCCAGCAGTCCGGGGGCAGGTGAAAATCAGCCCCAGCATTTT. Encoded protein: CASSPGAGENQPQHF.

This clonotype was seen at least ten times. The chain links TRBV28 to TRBJ2-5, with 10 bases that match TRBD1. V lost 7 bases, J lost 5 bases, and 10 bases stayed unmatched. Germline V CDR1 and CDR2: MDHEN, SYDVKM. The CDR3 runs to 15 residues. The CDR3 DNA reads as TGTGCCAGCAAACGTGGGACAGGGGCGGCGGAGACCCAGTACTTC. It specifies CASKRGTGAAETQYF.

In this sample, this clonotype turned up many times. The chain employs TRBV28 and TRBJ2-2; 8 nucleotides line up with TRBD2. In germline, CDR1 is MDHEN, CDR2 SYDVKM. V lost 3 bases to trimming and J lost 1 base; unmatched junction nucleotides: 4. This CDR3 is 16 amino acids long. The CDR3 DNA reads TGTGCCAGCAGTTTCCACAGCGGGGGGAACACCGGGGAGCTGTTTTTT. Amino acid sequence: CASSFHSGGNTGELFF.

This clonotype was seen repeatedly, ten times or more. The chain is built from TRBV2 and TRBJ2-1, with D possibly TRBD2 on 5 matching bases. The V end was cut by 7 bases, the J end by 9 bases, with 16 bases between. Germline loops: CDR1 SNHLY, CDR2 FYNNEI. The CDR3 covers 13 residues. The chain's CDR3 is CASKDWGLGEQFF. The CDR3 DNA sequence: TGTGCCAGCAAGGACTGGGGATTAGGTGAGCAGTTCTTC.

Here the CDR3 reads CASSQRAGAFGELFF. The DNA of the CDR3 is TGTGCCAGCAGCCAAAGAGCGGGGGCATTCGGGGAGCTGTTTTTT. This chain connects TRBV3-1 to TRBJ2-2; the match to TRBD2 covers 8 bases. The CDR3 loop spans 15 amino acids. Germline CDR1 LGHDT, CDR2 YNNKEL (reference sequence). The ends lost 2 bases at V and 7 bases at J; junction bases unmatched: 6.

This clonotype was counted ten times or more. The chain uses TRBV7-3 and TRBJ2-3; 12 bases line up with TRBD2. Unmatched junction bases numbered 11, after V lost 5 bases and J lost 2 bases. The CDR3 consists of 18 residues. The V gene's germline CDR1 is SGHTA and CDR2 FQGTGA. The CDR3 region has the DNA TGTGCCAGCAGCCCCAAAGGACTAGCGGGATTGAACACAGATACGCAGTATTTT. Amino acids: CASSPKGLAGLNTDTQYF.

This chain uses TRBV15 with TRBJ1-4; tentatively, D is TRBD1 (5 bases). The V gene's germline CDR1 is LNHNV and CDR2 YYDKDF (reference sequence). The CDR3 totals 13 residues. V was pared by 6 bases and J by 7 bases, with 12 bases between. CDR3 nucleotides: TGTGCCACCAGGGGGGGATGGCGTGAAAAACTGTTTTTT. Protein product: CATRGGWREKLFF.

This clonotype was counted ten times or more. CDR3 loop: CSAGIAGGANEQYF. The CDR3 coding sequence is TGCAGTGCTGGAATAGCGGGAGGGGCCAACGAGCAGTACTTC. This chain uses TRBV20-1 with TRBJ2-7; 11 nucleotides match TRBD2. V was pared by 5 bases and J by 5 bases, with 8 bases of the junction left unmatched. CDR3 length: 14 amino acids. Germline CDR1 reads DFQATT; CDR2 reads SNEGSKA (reference sequence).

In this sample, this clonotype turned up once. V and J are TRBV7-9 and TRBJ2-5; D perhaps matches TRBD2 (5 bases). Germline CDR1 is SEHNR and CDR2 is FQNEAQ (reference sequence). The CDR3 loop spans 16 amino acids. V gave up 4 bases and J gave up 4 bases, with 19 bases separating them. CDR3 in amino acids: CASSSDGLSLGETQYF. The CDR3 coding sequence is TGTGCCAGCAGCTCCGATGGACTCTCTTTGGGAGAGACCCAGTACTTC.

The sample holds many counts of this clonotype. The chain recombines TRBV5-1 with TRBJ2-2; 8 positions agree with TRBD2. The CDR3 loop spans 15 amino acids. Unmatched junction bases numbered 9, after V lost 4 bases and J lost 7 bases. The germline gives CDR1 SGHRS, CDR2 YFSETQ. The CDR3 bases are TGCGCCAGCAGCCCGGGACTAGATGTCGGCGGGGAGCTGTTTTTT. Translation: CASSPGLDVGGELFF.

This clonotype was detected many times. The chain carries TRBV5-1 and TRBJ1-1; D not resolved. V was shortened by 4 bases and J by 7 bases, with 20 bases between the two germline ends. This CDR3 contains 15 residues. CDR1 SGHRS and CDR2 YFSETQ come from the germline V gene. The CDR3 bases are TGCGCCAGCAGCAAGGCGGCAGGAACAGTCAGTGAAGCTTTCTTT. This gives the protein CASSKAAGTVSEAFF.

The sample holds a few counts of this clonotype. The V and J genes are TRBV12-5 and TRBJ2-2, with TRBD2 matching 8 bases. V lost 2 bases to trimming and J lost 1 base; unmatched junction nucleotides: 3. CDR3 length: 16 residues. From germline, CDR1 is LGHNT and CDR2 FRNRAP. CDR3 region: CASGLILAGNTGELFF. DNA for the CDR3: TGTGCTAGTGGTTTGATCCTAGCGGGGAACACCGGGGAGCTGTTTTTT.

This clonotype was picked up many times. The rearrangement uses TRBV27 and TRBJ2-3, with D possibly called TRBD1 or TRBD2 (5 bases each). CDR1 and CDR2 from the germline V gene are MNHEY and SMNVEV (reference sequence). Trimming left V 5 bases short and J 6 bases short, with 15 bases between. This CDR3 comprises 14 residues. The CDR3 nucleotides read TGTGCCAGCAGTCTAGGGACGGTACTGGATACGCAGTATTTT. It specifies CASSLGTVLDTQYF.